This is a list of T cell receptor beta chains from one sample in a study of T-cell memory formation after mild COVID-19. In TCRdb, the 5' RACE reads were re-called with MiXCR into one record per CDR3 protein. This repertoire shows approximately 560,000 distinct CDR3 sequences, about 18% found once; its top ten account for roughly 7.8%. Sequencing was carried out using PBMCs or a T cell subset sorted from them (not recorded which). The receptors here all came from an adult woman who had mild COVID-19 (a few samples of this study predate the infection). Cell type and time point are not known. CDR3s include the opening cysteine and the closing phenylalanine or tryptophan. The D gene is left open where the match is weak. Clone size is not always given. Where it is, it says once, few, many or a class for expanded clones.

CDR3aa	CDR3nt	v_gene	j_gene	d_gene	abundance
CSARADLMNTEAFF	TGCAGTGCTAGGGCAGACTTAATGAACACTGAAGCTTTCTTT	TRBV20-1	TRBJ1-1	NA	NA
CASSLIAAPGSYEQYF	TGTGCCAGCAGTTTAATCGCGGCACCGGGGTCCTACGAGCAGTACTTC	TRBV27	TRBJ2-7	NA	NA
CASSLAPRTGNTEAFF	TGTGCCAGCAGCTTGGCACCCCGGACGGGGAACACTGAAGCTTTCTTT	TRBV5-5	TRBJ1-1	NA	few
CASAQGNSAQETQYF	TGTGCCAGCGCACAGGGAAACTCGGCCCAAGAGACCCAGTACTTC	TRBV13	TRBJ2-5	NA	NA
CASSFGTPQETQYF	TGCGCCAGCAGCTTTGGGACACCACAAGAGACCCAGTACTTC	TRBV5-1	TRBJ2-5	NA	few
CASSPQTSGPYEQYF	TGTGCCAGCAGCCCGCAGACTAGCGGGCCCTACGAGCAGTACTTC	TRBV7-2	TRBJ2-7	TRBD2	NA
CASSFKAGEGEQFF	TGTGCCAGCAGCTTCAAAGCGGGAGAAGGTGAGCAGTTCTTC	TRBV7-3	TRBJ2-1	TRBD2	NA
CAWSASGNSYEQYF	TGTGCCTGGAGTGCTAGCGGGAACTCCTACGAGCAGTACTTC	TRBV30	TRBJ2-7	TRBD2	NA
CASSPRTSGGYEQYF	TGTGCCAGCAGCCCCCGGACTAGCGGGGGATACGAGCAGTACTTC	TRBV7-9	TRBJ2-7	TRBD2	many
CASSYGGRSEQFF	TGTGCCAGCAGTTACGGTGGGCGGAGTGAGCAGTTCTTC	TRBV6-2/TRBV6-3	TRBJ2-1	NA	NA
CASSPTGYYEQYF	TGTGCCAGCAGCCCGACAGGGTACTACGAGCAGTACTTC	TRBV7-6	TRBJ2-7	TRBD1	few
CASSTTTGGDYTF	TGTGCCAGCAGCACTACGACAGGGGGGGACTACACCTTC	TRBV6-6	TRBJ1-2	TRBD1	few
CASGVGPGQGAKGQFF	TGTGCCAGCGGAGTGGGGCCGGGACAGGGGGCGAAGGGACAGTTCTTC	TRBV12-3/TRBV12-4	TRBJ2-1	TRBD1	NA
CASSLGVGTSGNTIYF	TGTGCCAGCAGTTTAGGGGTAGGGACCTCTGGAAACACCATATATTTT	TRBV12-3/TRBV12-4	TRBJ1-3	NA	NA
CATSSPRGGSNQPQHF	TGTGCCACCAGCAGCCCCCGGGGGGGAAGCAATCAGCCCCAGCATTTT	TRBV15	TRBJ1-5	NA	few
CASTDIAKNIQYF	TGTGCCAGCACCGACATTGCCAAAAACATTCAGTACTTC	TRBV28	TRBJ2-4	NA	NA
CASSIDRGITEAFF	TGTGCCAGTAGTATCGACAGGGGTATCACTGAAGCTTTCTTT	TRBV19	TRBJ1-1	TRBD1	few
CASSYSWGTQYF	TGTGCCAGCAGTTACTCGTGGGGGACCCAGTACTTC	TRBV6-2/TRBV6-3	TRBJ2-5	NA	NA
CASTVRQGDIYGYTF	TGTGCCAGCACTGTTCGGCAGGGGGACATCTATGGCTACACCTTC	TRBV5-4	TRBJ1-2	TRBD1	few
CASRHGQGALNTEAFF	TGTGCCAGCAGACACGGACAGGGGGCGTTGAACACTGAAGCTTTCTTT	TRBV12-3/TRBV12-4	TRBJ1-1	TRBD1	many
CASSLNPEAQYF	TGTGCCAGCAGCTTAAACCCGGAGGCGCAGTATTTT	TRBV7-9	TRBJ2-3	NA	few
CASREASGGNEQFF	TGTGCCAGCAGGGAGGCTAGCGGGGGAAATGAGCAGTTCTTC	TRBV12-3/TRBV12-4	TRBJ2-1	TRBD2	NA
CASSLGTGNTGELFF	TGTGCCAGCAGCCTCGGGACCGGGAACACCGGGGAGCTGTTTTTT	TRBV7-6	TRBJ2-2	NA	few
CASSPGNMYNSPLHF	TGTGCCAGCAGCCCGGGGAACATGTATAATTCACCCCTCCACTTT	TRBV7-6	TRBJ1-6	NA	NA
CASTGQGYGEQYF	TGTGCCAGCACGGGACAGGGCTATGGCGAGCAGTACTTC	TRBV6-1	TRBJ2-7	TRBD1	few
CASSFLAGGQTGELFF	TGTGCCAGCAGTTTCTTAGCGGGAGGGCAAACCGGGGAGCTGTTTTTT	TRBV12-3/TRBV12-4	TRBJ2-2	TRBD2	NA
CSARDELNTEAFF	TGCAGTGCTAGAGATGAGTTGAACACTGAAGCTTTCTTT	TRBV20-1	TRBJ1-1	NA	NA
CAGQSYGYTF	TGCGCAGGCCAGAGCTATGGCTACACCTTC	TRBV23-1	TRBJ1-2	NA	few
CASNKIEGNTEAFF	TGTGCCAGCAATAAGATCGAGGGGAACACTGAAGCTTTCTTT	TRBV7-9	TRBJ1-1	NA	NA
CASSLAVGPTETQYF	TGTGCCAGCAGCTTGGCCGTGGGGCCCACCGAGACCCAGTACTTC	TRBV5-5	TRBJ2-5	NA	NA
CASTRTSGSEMGTGELFF	TGCGCCAGCACCCGGACTAGCGGGAGCGAGATGGGTACCGGGGAGCTGTTTTTT	TRBV5-1	TRBJ2-2	TRBD2	NA
CASSLEGQVPDTQYF	TGTGCCAGCAGTTTAGAGGGACAGGTTCCAGATACGCAGTATTTT	TRBV12-3/TRBV12-4	TRBJ2-3	TRBD1	few
CASSSGLAGVQFF	TGTGCCAGCAGTTCGGGACTAGCGGGAGTCCAGTTCTTC	TRBV12-3/TRBV12-4	TRBJ2-1	TRBD2	NA
CASSFQGVDEQFF	TGCGCCAGCAGCTTTCAGGGGGTAGATGAGCAGTTCTTC	TRBV5-1	TRBJ2-1	TRBD1	NA
CATSRFKGSDSGSYEQYF	TGTGCCACCAGCAGATTCAAGGGGTCGGACAGTGGGTCCTACGAGCAGTACTTC	TRBV15	TRBJ2-7	NA	few
CATSDTGGRYGYTF	TGTGCCACCAGTGATACCGGGGGGAGATATGGCTACACCTTC	TRBV24-1	TRBJ1-2	NA	NA
CATGGVGGTGNNEQFF	TGTGCCACCGGAGGGGTAGGCGGGACAGGTAACAATGAGCAGTTCTTC	TRBV24-1	TRBJ2-1	TRBD1	few
CASSDTAVGGGYGYTF	TGTGCCAGCAGTGACACCGCAGTAGGAGGGGGCTATGGCTACACCTTC	TRBV6-1	TRBJ1-2	NA	NA
CSAPAEGGRWEQYF	TGCAGTGCTCCGGCAGAGGGGGGGAGGTGGGAGCAGTACTTC	TRBV20-1	TRBJ2-7	NA	few